These 3 T cell receptor beta chains originate from one sample sequenced in a study of CD8 T cells in ankylosing spondylitis. TCRdb reprocessed the 5' RACE reads with MiXCR, giving one entry per CDR3 protein. The table records approximately 300,000 distinct CDR3 sequences, approximately 20% of them present only once. Source material: blood, either unsorted or a sorted T cell fraction (not recorded which). All receptors come from a male donor with ankylosing spondylitis or in good health (not recorded which).

This clonotype showed up just a few times. The chain links TRBV20-1 to TRBJ2-1; TRBD2 matches 8 bases. With 0 bases clipped from V and 8 bases from J, the junction kept 12 bases outside the gene matches. The V gene's germline CDR1 is DFQATT and CDR2 SNEGSKA (reference sequence). This CDR3 has 16 residues. This CDR3 is CSAREGGGRTPDEQFF. The CDR3 DNA follows: TGCAGTGCTAGAGAAGGTGGCGGGAGGACTCCCGATGAGCAGTTCTTC.

V is TRBV7-9 and J is TRBJ2-2; D possibly corresponds to TRBD1 (7 bases). V lost 3 bases to trimming and J lost 7 bases, with 18 bases between them. Germline CDR1 is SEHNR and CDR2 is FQNEAQ (reference sequence). The CDR3 is 16 residues long. CDR3 loop: CASSFRQGGTSGELFF. The CDR3 nucleotides are TGTGCCAGCAGCTTTCGACAGGGAGGAACGAGCGGGGAGCTGTTTTTT.

CDR3 sequence: CASSPGTSNEQFF. CDR3 DNA: TGTGCCAGCAGCCCAGGGACCTCTAATGAGCAGTTCTTC. The V call is TRBV7-3, the J call TRBJ2-1; D may match TRBD1 or TRBD2 (5 bases each). Trimming took off 5 bases at V and 7 bases at J, with 12 bases between the two ends. The CDR3 sequence is 13 residues long. Germline V gene sequence: CDR1 SGHTA, CDR2 FQGTGA.